This T cell receptor (beta chain) is from a study of naive and memory T cell subsets (dated by TCRdb to 2017 to 2019). With regard to the full study: The study applied an open-source, UMI-based TCR alpha and beta sequencing pipeline to sorted naive and memory peripheral blood T cell subsets. IgG serology results and the functional CMV T cell responses were in complete agreement. RNA was DNase-treated and reverse transcribed with TCR constant-region primers, mostly using SuperScript III.

From the second PCR step onward, the TCR alpha chain libraries and the TCR beta chain libraries were amplified separately. The CMV status of each donor was determined by measuring IFNgamma production from CD4+ T cells after fresh PBMCs had been stimulated overnight with CMV viral lysate. CD4 T cells were positively selected using Miltenyi beads, after which CD8 T cells were positively selected from the CD4-negative fraction. Cells stained for CD3, CD4, CD8, CD45RA, CD27 and a live/dead dye were sorted on a BD Aria II into four subsets by CD45RA and CD27. Blood was obtained from a few healthy volunteers, and the blood from each volunteer was fractionated into CD4 and CD8 T cells and subsequently into four differentiation subsets. Approximately 120 ml of peripheral blood was collected from each donor, and PBMC were isolated by Ficoll-Paque PLUS density-gradient centrifugation. Sorted cells were lysed in RLT buffer, and RNA was extracted with a Qiagen RNeasy kit and stored at -80°C.

General conclusions and limits of the study: In both CD4 and CD8 cells, a rise in Gini index and a fall in Shannon and inverse Simpson diversity were observed from naive through CM, EM and EMRA. A power law was followed by TCR abundance, with an exponent that differed between naive and memory subsets but was consistent across the three individuals. RNA-based TCR counts may be affected by expression changes linked to T cell activation and differentiation. Once error correction was done, more than 90% of naive TCR sequences showed up just once, which made the naive abundance distributions much steeper than those of the memory subsets. A few larger clonotypes were found in naive repertoires, especially CD8, and these larger clonotypes were possibly memory cells re-expressing CD45RA. The repertoire findings for the naive and memory subsets could not be validated against a ground truth because none was available. Each clonotype was defined as a single alpha or beta chain sequence rather than as a paired alpha/beta receptor.

Remarks on this clonotype: Its binding antigen is unknown. Qualities for individual bases were not recorded, and no much larger clone is one base off.

Library generation was performed with UMI-ligation and nested PCR. The beta constant-region primer was an equimolar mix of two oligonucleotides covering both TRBC1 and TRBC2. The ligated cDNA went through four rounds of PCR with nested alpha and beta constant-region primers together with the SP2 primer. A single-stranded oligonucleotide bearing the SP2 primer plus a 12-nucleotide UMI was ligated onto the 3' end of the cDNA by T4 RNA ligase 1. The ligation reaction was kept at 16 degrees C for roughly 18-24 hours. To avoid over-amplification, PCR2 was usually performed as a SYBR Green qPCR and halted once a predetermined threshold was reached. Every purification after the first one was done using Agencourt AMPure XP magnetic beads. Libraries were quantified by Qubit and checked on a TapeStation, with a main peak expected near 650 bp. Sequencing of the pooled libraries was done on an Illumina MiSeq using v2 2x251 paired-end kits, which typically yielded roughly 1-2.1 million reads per sample. Libraries were pooled at about 3.7 nM per sample, and roughly 5-7.5% PhiX was added to improve cluster recognition. Per the original workflow: Using tag matching that tolerated one base-pair mismatch, Decombinator assigned V and J genes to FASTQ reads that had been processed by Demultiplexor. Collapsinator used UMIs to correct both sequencing errors and frequency errors arising from PCR heterogeneity. CDR3Translator translated TCRs and extracted CDR3s from the conserved cysteine to the FGXG phenylalanine, flagging non-productive sequences. Gini, Shannon entropy and inverse Simpson indices were computed after subsampling the repertoires to the same number of UMI-defined TCRs. Power-law fits to clonotype abundance distributions were performed by maximum likelihood within the linear range. Similar UMI counts, unique TCR numbers and clonal distributions were obtained with the pipeline and with MIGEC on one naive CD8 sample. In one analysis, naive TCRs also found in any memory subset of the same donor were removed from the naive repertoire. A set of roughly 7,000 CMV-associated CDR3 sequences, compiled from VDJdb and a published dataset, was used to search the repertoires. TCRdb trimmed the raw reads at Q25, called clones with MiXCR and kept productive beta chains. One record per CDR3 amino acid sequence lists the most common genes and DNA. The V and J calls here are based on TCRdb, not the publication. This sample lists 150,000 or so distinct CDR3 sequences; 22% were detected once. The leading ten clones occupy around 0.097% of the sample.

The clonotype comes from a human donor in good health. Source material: naive CD4+ T cells from blood. Per the publication, the cell subset or site label means: naive T cells, CD45RA high CD27+.

The DNA sequence is TGTGCCAGCAGTCCAAATGACAGGGTGAATCAGCCCCAGCATTTT. Its protein is CASSPNDRVNQPQHF. This sequence uses TRBV6-6 and TRBJ1-5; TRBD1 matches 7 bases in the middle. CDR1 and CDR2, looked up from the germline V gene (reference sequence), are MNHNY and SVGAGI. V loses 5 bases at its end and J loses 4 bases; junction bases beyond the gene matches: 8. The CDR3 contains 15 residues, cysteine and phenylalanine counted. Only the CDR3 DNA stays, 45 bases, in frame from base 1.